The 7 T cell receptor beta chains reported below all come from one sample, sequenced in a study of shared clonotypes between healthy human individuals. Repertoires were generated with immunoSEQ multiplex PCR, while TCRdb's copy carries only in-frame clones and drops some. Of about 490,000 clones listed, 70% to 80% were seen once; the top ten hold approximately 12%. Sequencing used PBMCs. The receptors derive from a woman aged 40 to 50 in good health. Some clones in this sample may be carry-over from other donors' samples.

This chain links TRBV6-6 with TRBJ1-1; D uncertain. Trimming removed 5 bases at V and 6 bases at J, with 10 bases between. Per the germline V gene, CDR1 is MNHNY and CDR2 is SVGAGI (reference sequence). The CDR3 sequence is 12 residues long. The CDR3 nucleotides read TGTGCCAGCAGTCTGGCCCGATCTGAAGCTTTCTTT. Translation: CASSLARSEAFF.

Worth noting for this clone: A much larger clone differs by one base, so this may be a read error. The CDR3 spells CASSRLSGITPYEQYF. The CDR3 coding sequence is TGTGCCAGCAGTCGACTGAGCGGGATTACCCCCTACGAGCAGTACTTC. The V call is TRBV28, the J call TRBJ2-7; 7 bases are shared with TRBD2. CDR3 length: 16 amino acids. V shed 5 bases, J shed 2 bases, and the junction held 12 bases outside the gene matches. CDR1 is MDHEN, CDR2 SYDVKM, per germline.

The rearrangement links TRBV6-1 to TRBJ1-5, with TRBD1 as a possible D gene (5 bases). Per germline, CDR1 MNHNS and CDR2 SASEGT. Trimming stripped 5 bases from V and 3 bases from J, with 11 bases between. The CDR3 contains 14 residues. The CDR3 region has the DNA TGTGCCAGCAGTTGGTTCAGGGACAATCAGCCCCAGCATTTT. It translates to CASSWFRDNQPQHF.

A few counts support this clone. The junction differs from germline at one of its ends, possibly a read error. The same CDR3 also results from other DNA sequences found in this sample. V gene TRBV18 combines with J gene TRBJ2-1; no firm D call. The V gene's germline CDR1 is KGHSH and CDR2 LQKENI. CDR3 length: 13 residues. CDR3 in DNA: TGTGCCAGCTCCCCACTGGGTTACAATGAGCAGTTCTTC. Its translation is CASSPLGYNEQFF.

This clone occurred a few times. This chain links TRBV7-9 with TRBJ1-1; D gene unclear. The CDR3 sequence is 15 residues long. V was cut by 5 bases and J by 1 base, with 14 bases left in between. Germline V gene lookup returns CDR1 SEHNR and CDR2 FQNEAQ (reference sequence). For the CDR3, the DNA is TGTGCCAGCAGCCCCGGGTTCTCCCCGAACACTGAAGCTTTCTTT. Its translation is CASSPGFSPNTEAFF.

This clone was found once. The chain employs TRBV6-1 and TRBJ1-2, with D tentatively TRBD1 (6 bases). The length of the CDR3 is 16 residues. The V end was cut by 1 base, the J end by 4 bases, with 16 bases between. Germline CDR1 reads MNHNS; CDR2 reads SASEGT. The CDR3 sequence is CASSEGQVGGSYGYTF. For the CDR3, the DNA is TGTGCCAGCAGTGAAGGACAGGTCGGAGGTAGCTATGGCTACACCTTC.

The rearrangement joins TRBV7-8 to TRBJ1-4, with TRBD1 matching over 7 bases. The CDR3 totals 16 residues. Germline V CDR1 and CDR2: SGHVS, FQNEAQ. The V segment lost 0 bases and the J segment 7 bases; nucleotides outside the gene matches: 8. This chain's CDR3 is CASSLALAGGGEKLFF. The CDR3 bases are TGTGCCAGCAGCTTAGCGCTAGCAGGGGGAGGTGAAAAACTGTTTTTT.